The 32 T cell receptor beta chains reported below all come from one sample, sequenced in a study of T cells in Graves' hyperthyroidism and ophthalmopathy. RNA transcripts were the template for amplifying TCR beta CDR3 regions. The study used the HTBI primer set for a first-round RT-PCR of the TCR CDR3. TCRdb processed the multiplex PCR reads anew with MiXCR; each CDR3 protein has one entry. The sample records a few hundred thousand distinct CDR3 sequences, 40% to 55% being singletons. Sequenced: peripheral blood or thyroid tissue (not recorded which). The receptors derive from a woman aged 18 to 35 with Graves' hyperthyroidism.

This rearrangement joins TRBV7-2 to TRBJ1-2; D is unresolved. The CDR3 length is 15 residues. Germline CDR1 reads SGHTA; CDR2 reads FQGNSA. Trimming cost V 6 bases and J 0 bases, with 14 bases left between them. CDR3 nucleotide sequence: TGTGCCAGCAGTTCCATGCTCAGGCCTAACTATGGCTACACCTTC. Residues: CASSSMLRPNYGYTF.

The CDR3 nucleotides read TGTGCCACCAGTGATGCGGGACGGGTGTTCTCCTACGAGCAGTACTTC. Translating it yields CATSDAGRVFSYEQYF. The rearrangement joins TRBV24-1 to TRBJ2-7; a possible D gene is TRBD2 (6 bases). This CDR3 spans 16 amino acids. Germline CDR1 and CDR2: KGHDR and SFDVKD. The V end was cut by 3 bases, the J end by 0 bases, with 14 bases between.

Only a few counts were recorded for this clonotype. The chain is built from TRBV10-3 and TRBJ1-2; D remains unclear. The germline CDR1 and CDR2 sequences are ENHRY and SYGVKD. CDR3 length: 12 residues. V was cut by 10 bases and J by 5 bases, with 14 bases left in between. This CDR3 reads CASMALPYGYTF. DNA of the CDR3: TGTGCCAGCATGGCTCTACCTTATGGCTACACCTTC.

J is TRBJ2-7 and V is TRBV7-9, with 8 nucleotides matching TRBD2. Trimming at V came to 5 bases and at J to 6 bases, leaving 6 bases not matched to a gene. Germline CDR1 SEHNR, CDR2 FQNEAQ (reference sequence). The CDR3 runs 13 residues. CDR3 in amino acids: CASSTGLVAEQYF. CDR3 coding DNA: TGTGCCAGCAGCACGGGACTAGTAGCCGAGCAGTACTTC.

This clonotype was observed many times. The V gene is TRBV7-9, the J gene TRBJ1-2, with D perhaps matching TRBD1 (6 bases). Germline lookup yields CDR1 SEHNR and CDR2 FQNEAQ (reference sequence). Deletions cut 3 bases from V and 6 bases from J, with 11 bases between. The CDR3 is 13 amino acids. Written as DNA, the CDR3 is TGTGCCAGCAGCTTTAAGCCAGGGGATGGCTACACCTTC. Encoded protein: CASSFKPGDGYTF.

This sequence joins TRBV7-2 and TRBJ2-5; no clear D gene. The CDR3 extends over 13 amino acids. Between the trimmed V and J ends, which lost 5 bases and 6 bases, there was a span of 13 bases. Germline V lookup: CDR1 SGHTA, CDR2 FQGNSA. The CDR3 nucleotides read TGTGCCAGCAGCCCCCGAGTCGGAAAGACCCAGTACTTC. Protein sequence: CASSPRVGKTQYF.

This clonotype was picked up many times. The chain links TRBV5-4 to TRBJ2-7; 8 bases align to TRBD2. Germline assignment: CDR1 SGHNT and CDR2 YYREEE (reference sequence). Trimming took 7 bases from V and 4 from J; bases not matched to a gene: 7. The CDR3 is made up of 13 amino acids. Here the CDR3 DNA reads TGTGCCAGCTTCACTAGCGGATCTTACGAGCAGTACTTC. This codes for CASFTSGSYEQYF.

Worth noting for this clonotype: Possible read error: a much larger clone is one base away. The chain joins TRBV2 to TRBJ1-5; D is possibly TRBD1 (5 bases). This CDR3 has 15 residues. Germline V gives CDR1 SNHLY, CDR2 FYNNEI. The CDR3 region is CAGSPGRGSNQPQHF. In DNA, the CDR3 is TGTGCCGGCAGCCCTGGGAGGGGAAGCAATCAGCCCCAGCATTTT.

With regard to this clonotype: This CDR3 fails to terminate in the conserved phenylalanine or tryptophan, so it likely reflects a read error. This sequence joins TRBV19 and TRBJ1-1; the D is unclear. There are 13 residues in the CDR3. Trimming cost V 8 bases and J 4 bases, with 14 bases left between them. Germline assignment: CDR1 LNHDA and CDR2 SQIVND (reference sequence). The CDR3 DNA sequence: TGTGCCAGTGAAGACTCTTTGACCACTGAAGCTTTCCTT. Its translation is CASEDSLTTEAFL.

This chain joins TRBV20-1 and TRBJ2-7; 8 nucleotides align to TRBD2. V lost 3 bases, J lost 3 bases, and 7 bases stayed unmatched. The CDR3 runs to 14 residues. From germline, CDR1 is DFQATT and CDR2 SNEGSKA (reference sequence). The CDR3: CSASLLAGVYEQYF. CDR3 bases: TGCAGTGCTAGTCTGCTAGCGGGTGTCTACGAGCAGTACTTC.

There are many counts of this clonotype. The chain employs TRBV24-1 and TRBJ1-2; D remains ambiguous. The CDR3 runs to 12 residues. CDR1 KGHDR and CDR2 SFDVKD come from the germline V gene. Trimming removed 2 bases at V and 10 bases at J, with 10 bases between. CDR3 nucleotides: TGTGCCACCAGTGATTCCCGGGAAGACTACACCTTC. This encodes CATSDSREDYTF.

V usage is TRBV2 and J usage is TRBJ1-2, with D possibly being TRBD1 (6 bases). The CDR3 is 14 amino acids. Germline V lookup: CDR1 SNHLY, CDR2 FYNNEI. Deletions cut 6 bases from V and 8 bases from J, with 19 bases between. CDR3 sequence: CASSVPGQTGGYTF. The CDR3 region has the DNA TGTGCCAGCAGCGTACCGGGACAAACGGGAGGCTACACCTTC.

Turning to this clonotype: One junction end disagrees with the germline gene, perhaps due to a read error. V and J are TRBV2 and TRBJ1-5; D is unclear. This CDR3 is built from 14 residues. Germline V gene sequence: CDR1 SNHLY, CDR2 FYNNEI. CDR3 protein: CASSYSGEGQHQHF. The CDR3 DNA reads as TGTGCCAGCAGTTACTCGGGTGAGGGCCAGCACCAGCATTTT. Supplemented by reference TRBV2 and TRBJ1-5, the full variable domain reads EPEVTQTPSHQVTQMGQEVILRCVPISNHLYFYWYRQILGQKVEFLVSFYNNEISEKSEIFDDQFSVERPDGSNFTLKIRSTKLEDSAMYFCASSYSGEGQHQHFGDGTRLSIL.

The V and J genes are TRBV7-9 and TRBJ1-2, with D perhaps matching TRBD1 (5 bases). Germline V gene data show CDR1 as SEHNR and CDR2 as FQNEAQ (reference sequence). V was trimmed by 5 bases and J by 11 bases, leaving 15 bases between them. This CDR3 is 12 amino acids long. CDR3 sequence reads: CASSPGTAGYTF. In DNA form, the CDR3 reads TGTGCCAGCAGCCCAGGGACGGCTGGGTACACCTTC.

A few counts support this clonotype. This rearrangement joins TRBV6-1 to TRBJ1-1; possibly TRBD1 for D (5 bases). V was pared by 5 bases and J by 1 base, with 14 bases between. This CDR3 spans 15 amino acids. Per the germline V gene, CDR1 is MNHNS and CDR2 is SASEGT. CDR3: CASSYSTAGNTEAFF. The CDR3 nucleotides are TGTGCCAGCAGTTACTCGACAGCGGGGAACACTGAAGCTTTCTTT.

This clonotype was seen only a few times. The rearrangement links TRBV20-1 to TRBJ2-7; D is perhaps TRBD2 (6 bases). V lost 3 bases and J 2 bases, leaving 14 bases between the germline ends. The CDR3 consists of 14 residues. From germline, CDR1 is DFQATT and CDR2 SNEGSKA (reference sequence). The CDR3 DNA reads TGCAGTGCTAGTCGGGGGAGTAGGACCTACGAGCAGTACTTC. This codes for CSASRGSRTYEQYF.

About this clonotype itself: A much larger clonotype is one base distant, so this may be a read error. The chain couples TRBV7-6 to TRBJ1-1; the D is unclear. This CDR3 is 12 amino acids long. CDR1 SGHVS and CDR2 FNYEAQ come from the germline V gene. The CDR3 DNA is TGTGCCAGCAGCTTAGAGGGCGCTGAAGCTCTCTTT. Translated, it gives CASSLEGAEALF.

The chain uses TRBV29-1 and TRBJ1-1, with D maybe TRBD1 (5 bases). The CDR3 consists of 13 residues. Trimming removed 8 bases from V and 3 bases from J, with 16 bases in between. Germline loops: CDR1 SQVTM, CDR2 ANQGSEA. This chain's CDR3 is CSIRGDGDTEAFF. The CDR3 DNA sequence: TGCAGCATCCGGGGGGACGGGGACACTGAAGCTTTCTTT.

V gene TRBV9 combines with J gene TRBJ2-7; D is possibly TRBD2 (5 bases). The germline gives CDR1 SGDLS, CDR2 YYNGEE. CDR3 length equals 13 residues. CDR3 in DNA: TGTCCCATCACCAAAATGCCGGGGTACGAGCAGTACTTC. As protein: CPITKMPGYEQYF.

The sample holds many counts of this clonotype. The CDR3, as DNA: TGCAGTGCTTACGGTCAGGGCAACACTGAAGCTTTCTTT. It encodes CSAYGQGNTEAFF. The chain recombines TRBV20-1 with TRBJ1-1; a weak D match, TRBD1 (5 bases). CDR1 DFQATT and CDR2 SNEGSKA come from the germline V gene (reference sequence). The CDR3 runs to 13 residues. Deletions cut 5 bases from V and 2 bases from J, with 12 bases between.

The rearrangement links TRBV5-1 to TRBJ1-6; no clear D gene. The CDR3 length is 15 residues. V was pared by 0 bases and J by 8 bases, with 12 bases between. CDR1 and CDR2 (germline): SGHRS, YFSETQ. The DNA for the CDR3 is TGCGCCAGCAGCTTGGCCGGGCGGGCGGATTCACCCCTCCACTTT. Translating gives CASSLAGRADSPLHF. Based on the CDR3 plus reference TRBV5-1 and TRBJ1-6, the full variable domain is KAGVTQTPRYLIKTRGQQVTLSCSPISGHRSVSWYQQTPGQGLQFLFEYFSETQRNKGNFPGRFSGRQFSNSRSEMNVSTLELGDSALYLCASSLAGRADSPLHFGNGTRLTVT.

This clonotype was detected many times. The J gene is TRBJ2-5, the V gene TRBV24-1, with TRBD2 identical over 7 bases. Germline trimming cut 5 bases from V and 3 bases from J; bases unmatched to any gene: 2. This CDR3 is 13 amino acids long. Germline V gives CDR1 KGHDR, CDR2 SFDVKD. The CDR3 loop is CATSGDYKETQYF. CDR3 coding DNA: TGTGCCACCAGTGGGGACTACAAAGAGACCCAGTACTTC.

The chain joins TRBV10-3 to TRBJ2-3; no clear D gene. The CDR3 length is 14 residues. From germline, CDR1 is ENHRY and CDR2 SYGVKD. The V and J ends lost 5 bases and 0 bases respectively, with 9 bases between them. CDR3 region: CAISLAGSTDTQYF. The CDR3 DNA reads TGTGCCATCAGTTTGGCCGGGAGCACAGATACGCAGTATTTT.

This clonotype appeared a few times. The chain is built from TRBV7-2 and TRBJ2-7; TRBD2 matches at 12 bases. V dropped 1 base and J dropped 2; count of bases not matched to a gene: 3. CDR1 is SGHTA, CDR2 FQGNSA, per germline. This CDR3 has 16 amino acids. DNA for the CDR3: TGTGCCAGCAGCTTAGTGACTAGCGGGAGTACCTACGAGCAGTACTTC. Its translation is CASSLVTSGSTYEQYF.

Many counts were recorded for this clonotype. J is TRBJ1-3 and V is TRBV7-8; D is undetermined. Trimming removed 4 bases from V and 5 bases from J, with 9 bases in between. Germline V gene sequence: CDR1 SGHVS, CDR2 FQNEAQ. The CDR3 contains 13 residues. CDR3 in DNA: TGTGCCAGCAGCTCGAACGCCAGAAACACCATATATTTT. Translation gives CASSSNARNTIYF.

V usage is TRBV7-6 and J usage is TRBJ2-7; unclear D gene. This CDR3 has 11 residues. Looked up from germline, CDR1 is SGHVS and CDR2 is FNYEAQ. The germline V and J ends were trimmed by 1 base and 12 bases, with 10 bases remaining between them. Here the CDR3 reads CASSLEVGPYF. CDR3 nucleotides: TGTGCCAGCAGCTTAGAGGTCGGGCCGTACTTC.

This clonotype was counted between two and nine times. One end of the junction does not line up with germline, which may come from a read error. The gene calls are TRBV2 and TRBJ2-5, with TRBD2 as a possible D gene (5 bases). This CDR3 region has 14 residues. Germline V gene lookup returns CDR1 SNHLY and CDR2 FYNNEI. The CDR3 is CASRPEVGQETQYF. In DNA, the CDR3 is TGCGCCAGCAGACCGGAGGTCGGCCAAGAGACCCAGTACTTC.

This chain uses TRBV11-3 with TRBJ2-7, with 10 positions matching TRBD2. The V and J ends lost 1 base and 8 bases, in that order; junction bases with no gene match: 11. The CDR3 runs to 16 residues. Germline values: CDR1 SGHNT, CDR2 YENEEA. The CDR3 region has the DNA TGTGCCAGCAGCTTAGGTGGTGGACTAGCGGTTTCCAAGCAGTACTTC. This encodes CASSLGGGLAVSKQYF.

This chain connects TRBV6-5 to TRBJ2-2; TRBD2 agrees at 9 bases. This CDR3 is built from 17 residues. CDR1 MNHEY and CDR2 SVGAGI come from the germline V gene. The ends lost 0 bases at V and 7 bases at J; junction bases unmatched: 9. As DNA, the CDR3 is TGTGCCAGCAGTTACTCGATAGCTAGCGGGATTGACGGGGAGCTGTTTTTT. It is translated as CASSYSIASGIDGELFF.

The rearrangement links TRBV24-1 to TRBJ1-1; D is unresolved. Germline assignment: CDR1 KGHDR and CDR2 SFDVKD. V gave up 5 bases and J gave up 3 bases, with 9 bases separating them. The CDR3 length is 13 residues. DNA for the CDR3: TGTGCCACCAGTGGCCTTCTGGACACTGAAGCTTTCTTT. Translated: CATSGLLDTEAFF.

V gene TRBV2 combines with J gene TRBJ1-3, with D possibly being TRBD1 (5 bases). The CDR3 is 15 residues long. Trimming removed 8 bases at V and 0 bases at J, with 14 bases between. Germline assignment: CDR1 SNHLY and CDR2 FYNNEI. CDR3 coding DNA: TGTGCCAGCGCCCCGGGACGGACCTCTGGAAACACCATATATTTT. Translation gives CASAPGRTSGNTIYF.

The V gene is TRBV7-8, the J gene TRBJ2-7, with TRBD1 matching over 8 bases. J lost 5 bases, V lost 4 bases, and 4 bases had no gene match. The CDR3 loop spans 13 amino acids. CDR1 and CDR2 (germline): SGHVS, FQNEAQ. The CDR3 region has the DNA TGTGCCAGCAGCTCCTCAGGGGGCAACGAGCAGTACTTC. This translates into CASSSSGGNEQYF.